A selection of T cell receptor beta chains follows, all from one sample in a study of cytomegalovirus exposure and HLA in healthy donors. The method was immunoSEQ multiplex PCR; TCRdb's version includes in-frame clones alone and lacks a portion of them. The table lists fewer than 200,000 clones, around three quarters of them singletons. Sequencing used PBMCs. The receptors shown here come from a woman aged 25 to 39 in good health and CMV-seropositive. Both conserved end residues are part of each CDR3. Each record gives: D gene, clone size, V gene, J gene, CDR3 protein, CDR3 DNA. D genes are given only for firm matches. Clone size is given for some rows only: seen once, a few or many times, or a class if the clone is expanded.

TRBD1	NA	TRBV7-8	TRBJ2-3	CASSPGQGRSTDTQYF	TGTGCCAGCAGCCCTGGACAGGGTCGGTCGACAGATACGCAGTATTTT
TRBD2	NA	TRBV2	TRBJ2-2	CASLGRADTGELFF	TGTGCCAGCTTGGGGAGGGCAGACACCGGGGAGCTGTTTTTT
NA	once	TRBV5-4	TRBJ2-3	CASSLDSGADTQYF	TGTGCCAGCAGCCTCGACAGTGGCGCGGATACGCAGTATTTT
TRBD2	NA	TRBV19	TRBJ2-2	CASSIIGGGVVGELFF	TGTGCCAGTAGTATCATCGGCGGGGGGGTAGTCGGGGAGCTGTTTTTT
NA	NA	TRBV19	TRBJ1-2	CASSTTGHSNYGYTF	TGTGCCAGTAGTACCACGGGACACTCTAACTATGGCTACACCTTC
TRBD1	NA	TRBV5-5	TRBJ1-4	CASSLEAGGNEKLFF	TGTGCCAGCAGCTTGGAGGCAGGGGGCAATGAAAAACTGTTTTTT
NA	NA	TRBV29-1	TRBJ1-3	CSVELGNTIYF	TGCAGCGTTGAACTCGGAAACACCATATATTTT
TRBD1	NA	TRBV5-8	TRBJ1-5	CASSPGTGGYQPQHF	TGTGCCAGCAGCCCCGGGACAGGGGGTTATCAGCCCCAGCATTTT
TRBD1	NA	TRBV2	TRBJ1-6	CASSPDRVRNSPLHF	TGTGCCAGCAGTCCAGACAGGGTGCGTAATTCACCCCTCCACTTT
NA	NA	TRBV5-1	TRBJ2-3	CASSLDGVNTDTQYF	TGCGCCAGCAGCTTGGACGGAGTGAACACAGATACGCAGTATTTT
TRBD1	NA	TRBV7-3	TRBJ2-1	CASSETGASYNEQFF	TGTGCCAGCAGCGAGACAGGGGCTTCCTACAATGAGCAGTTCTTC
TRBD1	NA	TRBV28	TRBJ2-2	CASSLTGETGELFF	TGTGCCAGCAGTTTAACAGGGGAGACCGGGGAGCTGTTTTTT
TRBD1	NA	TRBV29-1	TRBJ1-2	CSGTRGRGYGYTF	TGCAGCGGAACCAGGGGGCGCGGGTATGGCTACACCTTC
TRBD2	NA	TRBV4-1	TRBJ2-1	CASSQVGRDYTYNEQFF	TGCGCCAGCAGCCAAGTGGGACGGGACTACACCTACAATGAGCAGTTCTTC
NA	NA	TRBV9	TRBJ2-2	CASSVKQGTGELFF	TGTGCCAGCAGCGTGAAGCAGGGGACCGGGGAGCTGTTTTTT
NA	NA	TRBV5-4	TRBJ1-2	CASSLPGSGYGYTF	TGTGCCAGCAGCTTACCGGGTAGTGGCTATGGCTACACCTTC
NA	NA	TRBV7-9	TRBJ2-5	CASSLAGSLRGAKETQYF	TGTGCCAGCAGCTTGGCCGGGTCGCTTCGGGGGGCTAAAGAGACCCAGTACTTC
NA	few	TRBV15	TRBJ2-6	CATSKGGGWGKGANVLTF	TGTGCCACCAGCAAGGGAGGGGGTTGGGGGAAGGGGGCCAACGTCCTGACTTTC
NA	NA	TRBV7-3	TRBJ2-2	CASSDTGPQGTGELFF	TGTGCCAGCAGCGACACAGGGCCCCAGGGCACCGGGGAGCTGTTTTTT
NA	many	TRBV29-1	TRBJ2-5	CSGLGRTFQETQYF	TGCAGCGGTTTGGGGCGGACCTTTCAAGAGACCCAGTACTTC
NA	NA	TRBV19	TRBJ2-7	CASSREANYEQYF	TGTGCCAGTAGTAGAGAAGCTAACTACGAGCAGTACTTC
TRBD2	once	TRBV28	TRBJ2-1	CASSSSVGGDRFSSYNEQFF	TGTGCCAGCAGTTCTTCAGTCGGGGGGGACCGATTCAGCTCCTACAATGAGCAGTTCTTC
TRBD2	NA	TRBV2	TRBJ2-1	CASSEWTSGRVYEQFF	TGTGCCAGCAGTGAATGGACTAGCGGGAGGGTTTATGAGCAATTCTTC
NA	few	TRBV14	TRBJ1-2	CASSHFGSGTTIYGYTF	TGTGCCAGCAGTCACTTCGGTTCCGGGACAACTATATATGGCTACACCTTC
TRBD2	NA	TRBV5-8	TRBJ2-7	CASSAGLAGVEQYF	TGTGCCAGCAGCGCCGGACTAGCGGGGGTCGAGCAGTACTTC
NA	NA	TRBV9	TRBJ2-2	CAGSVDGAWNTGELFF	TGTGCCGGCAGCGTAGATGGGGCGTGGAACACCGGGGAGCTGTTTTTT
NA	NA	TRBV6-4	TRBJ1-5	CASSDSGQPNQPQHF	TGTGCCAGCAGTGACTCGGGGCAGCCCAATCAGCCCCAGCATTTT
NA	NA	TRBV4-3	TRBJ1-1	CASSHSSQENTEAFF	TGCGCCAGCAGCCATTCAAGTCAGGAGAACACTGAAGCTTTCTTT
TRBD1	few	TRBV9	TRBJ2-6	CASSVFDRASGANVLTF	TGTGCCAGCAGCGTTTTTGACAGGGCCTCTGGGGCCAACGTCCTGACTTTC
NA	NA	TRBV5-6	TRBJ2-2	CASGSTGNTGELFF	TGTGCCAGCGGCTCGACGGGAAACACCGGGGAGCTGTTTTTT
NA	NA	TRBV19	TRBJ1-1	CASSNTGNTEAFF	TGTGCCAGTAGTAACACAGGGAACACTGAAGCTTTCTTT
TRBD2	NA	TRBV6-1	TRBJ2-3	CASSEFVPTSGISDTQYF	TGTGCCAGCAGTGAATTCGTACCGACTAGCGGGATCTCAGATACGCAGTATTTT
TRBD1	once	TRBV5-5	TRBJ1-2	CASSPGTGGHYGYTF	TGTGCCAGCAGCCCTGGGACAGGGGGTCACTATGGCTACACCTTC
TRBD1	once	TRBV5-1	TRBJ2-1	CASSVQGGSYNEQFF	TGCGCCAGCAGCGTACAGGGGGGTTCCTACAATGAGCAGTTCTTC
NA	NA	TRBV6-6	TRBJ1-4	CASTKLGGLREKLFF	TGTGCCAGCACTAAACTCGGGGGGCTTAGAGAAAAACTGTTTTTT
TRBD1	once	TRBV5-6	TRBJ2-7	CASSFGQGRYEQYF	TGTGCCAGCAGCTTTGGACAGGGACGCTACGAGCAGTACTTC
NA	NA	TRBV6-5	TRBJ2-5	CASSYRGEETQYF	TGTGCCAGCAGTTACCGCGGGGAAGAGACCCAGTACTTC
NA	NA	TRBV19	TRBJ1-5	CASSIFRRMVSNQPQHF	TGTGCCAGTAGTATCTTCCGGCGGATGGTTAGCAATCAGCCCCAGCATTTT
TRBD1	once	TRBV4-3	TRBJ2-1	CASSPGTGGVGEQFF	TGCGCCAGCAGCCCCGGGACAGGGGGGGTTGGTGAGCAGTTCTTC
TRBD2	few	TRBV6-6	TRBJ2-1	CASSRDTSGGAHEQFF	TGTGCCAGCAGTCGAGACACTAGCGGGGGGGCTCATGAGCAGTTCTTC
NA	NA	TRBV4-2	TRBJ2-7	CASSQDTVLGEQYF	TGTGCCAGCAGCCAGGACACCGTTTTGGGAGAGCAGTACTTC
TRBD1	NA	TRBV13	TRBJ2-7	CASSLGAQTGEQYF	TGTGCCAGCAGCTTAGGGGCCCAGACAGGGGAGCAGTACTTC
NA	NA	TRBV18	TRBJ2-7	CASHRGAENYEQYF	TGTGCCAGCCACCGAGGAGCGGAGAACTACGAGCAGTACTTC
TRBD2	few	TRBV10-3	TRBJ2-3	CAISESIFLGTSGAHTQYF	TGTGCCATCAGTGAGTCGATATTCCTTGGGACTAGCGGGGCGCATACGCAGTATTTT
NA	NA	TRBV30	TRBJ1-1	CAWSGLTEAFF	TGTGCCTGGAGCGGACTCACTGAAGCTTTCTTT
TRBD1	NA	TRBV5-4	TRBJ2-7	CASSGQGNYEQYF	TGTGCCAGCAGCGGACAGGGGAACTACGAGCAGTACTTC
TRBD2	NA	TRBV25-1	TRBJ2-1	CASSEDGLAGGYNEQFF	TGTGCCAGCAGTGAAGACGGACTAGCGGGGGGGTACAATGAGCAGTTCTTC
NA	NA	TRBV5-6	TRBJ2-1	CASSYRRENEQFF	TGTGCCAGCAGCTACCGACGGGAGAATGAGCAGTTCTTC
NA	NA	TRBV6-5	TRBJ1-1	CASSYWAGNTEAFF	TGTGCCAGCAGTTACTGGGCGGGGAACACTGAAGCTTTCTTT
TRBD1	NA	TRBV28	TRBJ1-2	CASSFYRGNGYTF	TGTGCCAGCAGTTTCTACAGGGGGAATGGCTACACCTTC
TRBD1	NA	TRBV5-1	TRBJ1-1	CASSIGTGGQNAEAFF	TGCGCCAGCAGCATAGGGACAGGGGGTCAGAACGCTGAAGCTTTCTTT
NA	NA	TRBV28	TRBJ2-7	CASSLSTRGSEQYF	TGTGCCAGCAGTTTATCCACTCGTGGGAGCGAGCAGTACTTC
TRBD1	NA	TRBV4-1	TRBJ1-5	CASSLRPGTGDWTPNQPQHF	TGCGCCAGCAGCCTCCGCCCGGGGACAGGGGATTGGACCCCCAATCAGCCCCAGCATTTT
TRBD2	NA	TRBV5-1	TRBJ2-5	CASSPVRGDGETQYF	TGCGCCAGCAGCCCGGTGCGGGGGGATGGAGAGACCCAGTACTTC
NA	once	TRBV7-2	TRBJ1-5	CASSFSSGLNQPQHF	TGTGCCAGCAGCTTCAGCTCCGGGTTGAATCAGCCCCAGCATTTT
NA	NA	TRBV5-8	TRBJ2-6	CASSFILGQSGANVLTF	TGTGCCAGCAGCTTTATCTTAGGACAGTCGGGGGCCAACGTCCTGACTTTC
NA	NA	TRBV6-1	TRBJ2-5	CASSVQQNLQETQYF	TGTGCCAGCAGTGTACAGCAAAACCTCCAAGAGACCCAGTACTTC
TRBD2	NA	TRBV11-2	TRBJ2-1	CASSSSSGDNEQFF	TGTGCCAGCAGCTCCTCTAGCGGTGACAATGAGCAGTTCTTC